This is a list of T cell receptor beta chains from one sample in a study of regulatory T cells in long-lasting Graves disease. TCRdb redid the calling of the multiplex PCR reads with MiXCR, one entry per CDR3 protein. The data show over 300,000 distinct CDR3 sequences, less than 20% seen once. The starting material was peripheral blood mononuclear cells (PBMCs), obtained when the disease was refractory, from a patient treated with antithyroid drugs. All receptors come from a female donor with Graves disease. Both conserved end residues are part of each CDR3. D genes are given only for firm matches. Not every row has a clone size; where given, it reads once, few, many or a size class.

>.|TRBV27|TRBJ2-7|.
CASSLKGPYEQYF
TGTGCCAGCAGTCTGAAGGGACCCTACGAGCAGTACTTC
>.|TRBV6-1|TRBJ1-6|.
CASTQHPGGSYNSPLHF
TGTGCCAGCACCCAACACCCGGGGGGCTCCTATAATTCACCCCTCCACTTT
>TRBD1|TRBV13|TRBJ1-2|many
CASSPRDRGPYGYTF
TGTGCCAGCAGCCCTAGGGACAGGGGGCCCTATGGCTACACCTTC
>.|TRBV5-4|TRBJ2-2|few
CASSLGGSWGNTGELFF
TGTGCCAGCAGCTTAGGCGGTTCTTGGGGGAACACCGGGGAGCTGTTTTTT
>.|TRBV9|TRBJ2-5|.
CASSEKRELKETQYF
TGTGCCAGCAGCGAGAAACGGGAGTTGAAAGAGACCCAGTACTTC
>TRBD2|TRBV20-1|TRBJ2-4|.
CSLQTSGRGWAKNIQYF
TGCAGTCTTCAAACTAGCGGGAGAGGGTGGGCCAAAAACATTCAGTACTTC
>.|TRBV11-2|TRBJ1-6|many
CASSLDPVVGSPLHF
TGTGCCAGCAGCTTAGATCCCGTCGTGGGTTCACCCCTCCACTTT
>TRBD1|TRBV6-1|TRBJ2-5|.
CASSEDRGRRWETQYF
TGTGCCAGCAGTGAGGACAGGGGGCGCCGCTGGGAGACCCAGTACTTC
>.|TRBV2|TRBJ1-2|many
CASRGWVLGPGWEYGYTF
TGTGCCAGCAGGGGGTGGGTCCTTGGTCCAGGGTGGGAGTATGGCTACACCTTC
>.|TRBV25-1|TRBJ2-5|.
CASSEYRFETQYF
TGTGCCAGCAGTGAATACAGGTTTGAGACCCAGTACTTC
>TRBD1|TRBV7-8|TRBJ1-2|many
CASSLAWTGLHGYTF
TGTGCCAGCAGCTTAGCCTGGACAGGTCTGCATGGCTACACCTTC
>TRBD1|TRBV7-8|TRBJ2-5|few
CASSLMGSTGTGGRETQYF
TGTGCCAGCAGCTTAATGGGTAGTACCGGGACAGGGGGTCGAGAGACCCAGTACTTC
>.|TRBV27|TRBJ2-7|.
CASRPRKSSYEQYF
TGTGCCAGCAGACCACGAAAGAGTTCCTACGAGCAGTACTTC
>.|TRBV12-3/TRBV12-4|TRBJ2-6|few
CASSVISSGANVLTF
TGTGCCAGCAGTGTAATCTCCTCTGGGGCCAACGTCCTGACTTTC
>.|TRBV7-2|TRBJ2-5|once
CASSLRDRKRQVIETQYF
TGTGCCAGCAGCCTAAGGGACCGAAAGAGGCAGGTGATAGAGACCCAGTACTTC
>.|TRBV5-6|TRBJ1-1|.
CASSLGWGANTEAFF
TGTGCCAGCAGCTTGGGCTGGGGTGCGAACACTGAAGCTTTCTTT
>TRBD1|TRBV7-2|TRBJ1-2|.
CASSGQGVEGYTF
TGTGCCAGCAGCGGCCAGGGGGTGGAGGGCTACACCTTC
>.|TRBV11-2|TRBJ2-5|many
CASSSRETQYF
TGTGCCAGCAGCTCTCGGGAGACCCAGTACTTC
>.|TRBV7-2|TRBJ1-5|few
CASSFFSNQPQHF
TGTGCCAGCAGCTTCTTTAGCAATCAGCCCCAGCATTTT
>.|TRBV7-6|TRBJ2-2|few
CASSRFGQGNEAGELFF
TGTGCCAGCAGCCGCTTCGGGCAGGGGAACGAGGCCGGGGAGCTGTTTTTT
>TRBD1|TRBV6-1|TRBJ2-4|many
CASDRDGIQYF
TGTGCCAGCGACAGGGATGGGATTCAGTACTTC
>.|TRBV18|TRBJ1-6|few
CASSPGTSNSPLHF
TGTGCCAGCTCACCGGGGACATCTAATTCACCCCTCCACTTT
>.|TRBV27|TRBJ1-6|many
CASSFERGNSPLHF
TGTGCCAGCAGTTTCGAGAGGGGGAATTCACCCCTCCACTTT
>.|TRBV12-3/TRBV12-4|TRBJ2-7|many
CASSLAAMGYEQYF
TGTGCCAGCAGTTTAGCGGCCATGGGCTACGAGCAGTACTTC
>TRBD1|TRBV20-1|TRBJ2-3|.
CSALTGTSTDTQYF
TGCAGTGCTTTGACAGGGACCAGCACAGATACGCAGTATTTT
>TRBD1|TRBV27|TRBJ2-5|many
CASSLGPGGLETQYF
TGTGCCAGCAGTTTAGGGCCAGGGGGCTTGGAGACCCAGTACTTC
>TRBD1|TRBV9|TRBJ1-3|.
CASSVGGTAGNTIYF
TGTGCCAGCAGCGTAGGTGGGACAGCTGGAAACACCATATATTTT
>.|TRBV6-5|TRBJ1-1|.
CASSYGPGGGFEAFF
TGTGCCAGCAGTTACGGTCCCGGGGGAGGCTTCGAAGCTTTCTTT
>TRBD2|TRBV27|TRBJ2-1|many
CASSLPRPLAGGLTYNEQFF
TGTGCCAGCAGTTTGCCCAGACCACTAGCGGGAGGGCTCACCTACAATGAGCAGTTCTTC
>.|TRBV10-2|TRBJ2-7|.
CASSADSQREQYF
TGCGCCAGCAGCGCGGACTCTCAAAGAGAGCAGTACTTC
>TRBD2|TRBV6-1|TRBJ2-3|many
CASRRGLAGGTDTQYF
TGTGCCAGCAGAAGAGGACTAGCGGGAGGCACAGATACGCAGTATTTT
>.|TRBV7-3|TRBJ2-3|.
CASSLRQATDTQYF
TGTGCCAGCAGCTTAAGGCAGGCTACAGATACGCAGTATTTT
>.|TRBV7-9|TRBJ1-6|many
CASSPKSNSPLHF
TGTGCCAGCAGCCCAAAGAGTAATTCACCCCTCCACTTT
>.|TRBV3-1|TRBJ1-5|many
CASSQETVNPQPQHF
TGTGCCAGCAGCCAAGAGACCGTGAATCCTCAGCCCCAGCATTTT
>TRBD1|TRBV19|TRBJ2-7|.
CASSRQGVDEQYF
TGTGCCAGTAGTCGACAGGGTGTAGACGAGCAGTACTTC
>.|TRBV27|TRBJ1-1|few
CASSLSALGGTLNTEAFF
TGTGCCAGCAGTTTATCGGCATTAGGGGGAACCCTGAACACTGAAGCTTTCTTT
>TRBD1|TRBV24-1|TRBJ1-1|few
CATSDRGRTEAFF
TGTGCCACCAGTGACAGGGGGCGCACTGAAGCTTTCTTT
>.|TRBV12-5|TRBJ2-2|many
CASGLVPSDWRVDNTGELFF
TGTGCTAGTGGTTTGGTACCCTCCGATTGGCGGGTAGATAACACCGGGGAGCTGTTTTTT
>TRBD1|TRBV12-3/TRBV12-4|TRBJ2-5|few
CASSEPGTGGGETQYF
TGTGCCAGCAGTGAACCCGGGACAGGGGGCGGTGAGACCCAGTACTTC
>.|TRBV4-1|TRBJ1-5|.
CASSAGRAFNQPQHF
TGCGCCAGCAGCGCCGGGAGGGCTTTCAATCAGCCCCAGCATTTT